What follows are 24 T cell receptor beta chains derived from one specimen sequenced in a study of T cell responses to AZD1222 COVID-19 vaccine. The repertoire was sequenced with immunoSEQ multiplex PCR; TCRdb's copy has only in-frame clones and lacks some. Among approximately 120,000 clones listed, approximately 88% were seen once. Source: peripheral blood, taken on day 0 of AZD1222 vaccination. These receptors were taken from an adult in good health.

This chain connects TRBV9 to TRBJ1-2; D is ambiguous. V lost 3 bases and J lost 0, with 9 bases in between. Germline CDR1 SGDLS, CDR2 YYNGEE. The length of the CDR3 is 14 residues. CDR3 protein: CASSAPATNYGYTF. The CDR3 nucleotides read TGTGCCAGCAGCGCCCCGGCGACTAACTATGGCTACACCTTC.

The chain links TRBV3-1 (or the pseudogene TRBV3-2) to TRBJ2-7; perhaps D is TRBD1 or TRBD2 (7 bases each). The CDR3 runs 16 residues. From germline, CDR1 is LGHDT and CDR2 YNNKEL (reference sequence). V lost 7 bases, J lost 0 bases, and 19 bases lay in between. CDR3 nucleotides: TGTGCCAGCACGGCAGGGGGGGATTTAAACTCCTACGAGCAGTACTTC. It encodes CASTAGGDLNSYEQYF.

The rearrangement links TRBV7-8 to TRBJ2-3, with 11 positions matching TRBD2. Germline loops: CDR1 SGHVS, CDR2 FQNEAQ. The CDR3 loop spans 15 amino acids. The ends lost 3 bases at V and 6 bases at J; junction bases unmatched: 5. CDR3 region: CASSFLAGGSDTQYF. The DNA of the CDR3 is TGTGCCAGCAGCTTTCTAGCGGGGGGAAGCGATACGCAGTATTTT.

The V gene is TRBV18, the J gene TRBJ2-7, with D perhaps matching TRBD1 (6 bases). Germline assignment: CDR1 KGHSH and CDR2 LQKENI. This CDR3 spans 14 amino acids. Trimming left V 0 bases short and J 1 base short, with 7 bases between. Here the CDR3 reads CASSPPGQSYEQYF. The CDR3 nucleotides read TGTGCCAGCTCACCACCTGGACAGTCCTACGAGCAGTACTTC.

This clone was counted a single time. The CDR3 protein is CASSKIILSGANVLTF. The CDR3 DNA follows: TGTGCCAGCAGCAAGATCATCTTATCTGGGGCCAACGTCCTGACTTTC. This chain links TRBV4-2 with TRBJ2-6; D unresolved. The V end was cut by 5 bases, the J end by 1 base, with 12 bases between. The germline gives CDR1 LGHNA, CDR2 YNFKEQ. This CDR3 is 16 amino acids long.

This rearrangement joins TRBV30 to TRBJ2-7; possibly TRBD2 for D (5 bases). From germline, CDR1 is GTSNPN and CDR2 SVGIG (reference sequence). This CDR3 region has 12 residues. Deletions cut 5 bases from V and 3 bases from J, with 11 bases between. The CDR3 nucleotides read TGTGCCTGGGGGCCGGCGGGCTACGAGCAGTACTTC. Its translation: CAWGPAGYEQYF.

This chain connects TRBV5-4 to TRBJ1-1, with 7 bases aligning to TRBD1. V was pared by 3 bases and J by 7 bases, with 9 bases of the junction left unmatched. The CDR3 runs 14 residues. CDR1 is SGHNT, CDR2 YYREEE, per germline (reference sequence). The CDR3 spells CASSSTGVDGEAFF. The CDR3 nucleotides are TGTGCCAGCAGCTCAACAGGGGTAGACGGTGAAGCTTTCTTT. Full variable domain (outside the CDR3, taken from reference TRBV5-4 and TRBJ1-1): ETGVTQSPTHLIKTRGQQVTLRCSSQSGHNTVSWYQQALGQGPQFIFQYYREEENGRGNFPPRFSGLQFPNYSSELNVNALELDDSALYLCASSSTGVDGEAFFGQGTRLTVV.

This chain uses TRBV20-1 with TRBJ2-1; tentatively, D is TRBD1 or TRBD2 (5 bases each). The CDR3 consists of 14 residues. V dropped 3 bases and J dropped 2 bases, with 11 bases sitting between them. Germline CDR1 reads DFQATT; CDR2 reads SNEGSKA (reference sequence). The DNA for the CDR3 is TGCAGTGCTAGTCAGTCGGGGCCCTACAATGAGCAGTTCTTC. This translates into CSASQSGPYNEQFF.

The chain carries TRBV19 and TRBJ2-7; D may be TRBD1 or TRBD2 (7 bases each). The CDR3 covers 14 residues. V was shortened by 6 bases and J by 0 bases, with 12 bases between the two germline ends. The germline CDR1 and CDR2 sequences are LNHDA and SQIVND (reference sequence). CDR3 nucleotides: TGTGCCAGTAGGGCAGGGGGGGACTCCTACGAGCAGTACTTC. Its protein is CASRAGGDSYEQYF.

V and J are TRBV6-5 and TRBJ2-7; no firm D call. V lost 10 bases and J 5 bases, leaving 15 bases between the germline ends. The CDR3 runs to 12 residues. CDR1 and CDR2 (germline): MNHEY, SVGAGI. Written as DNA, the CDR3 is TGTGCCACCCCGATACCATTCGACGAGCAGTACTTC. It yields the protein CATPIPFDEQYF.

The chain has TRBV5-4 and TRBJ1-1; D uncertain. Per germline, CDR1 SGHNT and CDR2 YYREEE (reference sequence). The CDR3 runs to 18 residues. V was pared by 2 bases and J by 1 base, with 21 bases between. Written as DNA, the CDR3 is TGTGCCAGCAGCTTAGATTCGGACCCCCGAAGGAGGAACACTGAAGCTTTCTTT. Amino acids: CASSLDSDPRRRNTEAFF.

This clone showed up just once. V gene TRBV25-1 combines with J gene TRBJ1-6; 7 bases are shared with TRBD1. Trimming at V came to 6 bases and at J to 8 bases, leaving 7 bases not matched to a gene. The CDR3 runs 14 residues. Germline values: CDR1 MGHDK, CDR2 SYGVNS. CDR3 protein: CASSQWDSYSPLHF. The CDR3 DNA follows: TGTGCCAGCAGCCAATGGGACAGTTATTCACCCCTCCACTTT.

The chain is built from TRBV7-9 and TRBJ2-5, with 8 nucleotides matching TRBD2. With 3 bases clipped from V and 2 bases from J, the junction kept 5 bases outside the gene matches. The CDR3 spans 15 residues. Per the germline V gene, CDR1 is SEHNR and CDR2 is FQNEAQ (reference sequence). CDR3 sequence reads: CASSFDGGGQETQYF. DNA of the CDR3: TGTGCCAGCAGCTTTGATGGCGGGGGGCAAGAGACCCAGTACTTC.

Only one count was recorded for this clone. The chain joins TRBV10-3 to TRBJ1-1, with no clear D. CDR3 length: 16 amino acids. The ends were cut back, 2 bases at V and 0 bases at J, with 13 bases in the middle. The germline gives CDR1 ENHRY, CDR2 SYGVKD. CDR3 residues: CAISEGRSGMNTEAFF. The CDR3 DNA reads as TGTGCCATCAGTGAGGGCCGCAGCGGAATGAACACTGAAGCTTTCTTT.

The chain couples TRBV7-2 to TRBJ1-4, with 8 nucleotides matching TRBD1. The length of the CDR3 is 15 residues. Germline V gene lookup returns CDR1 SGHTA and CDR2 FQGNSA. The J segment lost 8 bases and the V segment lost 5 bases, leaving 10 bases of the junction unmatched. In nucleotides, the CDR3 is TGTGCCAGCAGCAGCAGGGGGCGAGGGGTGGAAAAACTGTTTTTT. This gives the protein CASSSRGRGVEKLFF.

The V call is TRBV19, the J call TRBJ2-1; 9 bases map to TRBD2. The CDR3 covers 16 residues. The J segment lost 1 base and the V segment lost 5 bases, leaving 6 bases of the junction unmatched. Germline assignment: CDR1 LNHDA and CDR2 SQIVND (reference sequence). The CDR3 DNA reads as TGTGCCAGTAGTCGTGCGGGAGGGCCGTCCTACAATGAGCAGTTCTTC. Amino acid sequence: CASSRAGGPSYNEQFF.

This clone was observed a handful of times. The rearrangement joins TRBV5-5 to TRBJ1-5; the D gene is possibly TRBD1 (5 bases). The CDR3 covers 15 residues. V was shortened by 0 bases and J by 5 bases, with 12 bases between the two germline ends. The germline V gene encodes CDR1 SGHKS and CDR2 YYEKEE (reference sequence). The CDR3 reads CASSLVGLGDQPQHF. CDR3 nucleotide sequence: TGTGCCAGCAGCTTGGTGGGGCTCGGAGATCAGCCCCAGCATTTT.

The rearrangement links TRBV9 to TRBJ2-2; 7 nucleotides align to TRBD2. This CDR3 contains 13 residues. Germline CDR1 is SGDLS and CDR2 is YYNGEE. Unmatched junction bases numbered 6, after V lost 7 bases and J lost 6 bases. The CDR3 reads CASGTSASGELFF. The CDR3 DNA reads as TGTGCCAGCGGTACTAGCGCCTCCGGGGAGCTGTTTTTT.

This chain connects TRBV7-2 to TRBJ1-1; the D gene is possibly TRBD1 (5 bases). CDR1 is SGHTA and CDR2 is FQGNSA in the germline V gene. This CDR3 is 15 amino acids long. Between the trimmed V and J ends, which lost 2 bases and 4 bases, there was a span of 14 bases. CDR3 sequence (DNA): TGTGCCAGCAGCTTAACGTATGGGGGAGGCACTGAAGCTTTCTTT. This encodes CASSLTYGGGTEAFF.

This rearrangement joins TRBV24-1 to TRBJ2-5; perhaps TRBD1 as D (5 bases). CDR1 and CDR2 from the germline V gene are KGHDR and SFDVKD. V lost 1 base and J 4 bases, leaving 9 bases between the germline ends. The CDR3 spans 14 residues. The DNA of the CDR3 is TGTGCCACCAGTGATTTTGGACATTCAGAGACCCAGTACTTC. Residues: CATSDFGHSETQYF.

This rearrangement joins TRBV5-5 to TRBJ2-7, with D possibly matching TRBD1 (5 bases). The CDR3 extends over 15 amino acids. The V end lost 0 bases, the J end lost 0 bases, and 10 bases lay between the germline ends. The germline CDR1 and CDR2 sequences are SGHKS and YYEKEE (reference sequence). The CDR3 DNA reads TGTGCCAGCAGCTTGGAAGGGGTCGGCTCCTACGAGCAGTACTTC. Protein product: CASSLEGVGSYEQYF.

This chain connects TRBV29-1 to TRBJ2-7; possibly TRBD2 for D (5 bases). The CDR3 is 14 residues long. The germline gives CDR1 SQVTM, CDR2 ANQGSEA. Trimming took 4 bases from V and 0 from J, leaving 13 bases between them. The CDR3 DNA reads TGCAGCGTTGTCGGGGTCAACAGCTCCTACGAGCAGTACTTC. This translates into CSVVGVNSSYEQYF.

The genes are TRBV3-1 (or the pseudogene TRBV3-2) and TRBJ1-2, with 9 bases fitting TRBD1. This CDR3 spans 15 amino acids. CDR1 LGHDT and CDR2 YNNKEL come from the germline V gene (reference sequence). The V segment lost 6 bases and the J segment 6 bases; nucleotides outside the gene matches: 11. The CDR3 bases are TGTGCCAGCAGGCCATCTGGGACAGGGAGTGATGGCTACACCTTC. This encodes CASRPSGTGSDGYTF.

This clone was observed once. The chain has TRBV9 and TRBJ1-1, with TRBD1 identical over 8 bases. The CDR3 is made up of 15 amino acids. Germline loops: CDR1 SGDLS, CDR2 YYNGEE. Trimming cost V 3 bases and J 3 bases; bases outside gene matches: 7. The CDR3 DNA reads TGTGCCAGCAGCGCCGAGGACAGGGCGGACACTGAAGCTTTCTTT. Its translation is CASSAEDRADTEAFF. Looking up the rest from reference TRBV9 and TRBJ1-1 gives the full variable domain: DSGVTQTPKHLITATGQRVTLRCSPRSGDLSVYWYQQSLDQGLQFLIQYYNGEERAKGNILERFSAQQFPDLHSELNLSSLELGDSALYFCASSAEDRADTEAFFGQGTRLTVV.